The 7 T cell receptor beta chains listed next were all sequenced from one sample in a study of identical twins. TCRdb passed the 5' RACE reads through MiXCR, listing each CDR3 protein once. The sample contains approximately 260,000 distinct CDR3 sequences, roughly an eighth of which appear only once. The sample taken for sequencing was memory (CD45RO+) T cells sorted from blood. These receptors came from a woman under 30 in good health.

A few counts support this clonotype. The gene calls are TRBV20-1 and TRBJ2-3, with 9 bases aligning to TRBD1. This CDR3 has 12 residues. The V gene's germline CDR1 is DFQATT and CDR2 SNEGSKA (reference sequence). CDR3 DNA sequence: TGCGGTGGGACAGGGAGGAGAGATACGCAGTATTTT. Translated: CGGTGRRDTQYF.

This clonotype came up a few times. The gene calls are TRBV20-1 and TRBJ2-5; the D call may be TRBD1 or TRBD2 (6 bases each). The germline CDR1 and CDR2 sequences are DFQATT and SNEGSKA (reference sequence). The CDR3 sequence is 13 residues long. Trimming shortened V by 6 bases and J by 5 bases, and 16 bases separated the two germline ends. CDR3 sequence reads: CSAPTQGRETQYF. Here the CDR3 DNA reads TGCAGTGCCCCAACGCAGGGGAGGGAGACCCAGTACTTC.

This clonotype was seen more than once but under ten times. The rearrangement uses TRBV5-1 and TRBJ1-3, with D possibly matching TRBD1 (5 bases). V lost 7 bases and J 0 bases, leaving 17 bases between the germline ends. This CDR3 is 16 amino acids long. Per germline, CDR1 SGHRS and CDR2 YFSETQ. In DNA, the CDR3 is TGCGCCAGCGCCACAGGACCCGAAATCTCTGGAAACACCATATATTTT. It is translated as CASATGPEISGNTIYF.

This clonotype was detected ten times or more. The J gene is TRBJ1-4, the V gene TRBV5-5; weak D call: TRBD1 (5 bases). V was cut by 4 bases and J by 0 bases, with 13 bases left in between. Per the germline V gene, CDR1 is SGHKS and CDR2 is YYEKEE (reference sequence). This CDR3 has 16 amino acids. Here the CDR3 DNA reads TGTGCCAGCAGCCGGGACGTAGGTGCAACTAATGAAAAACTGTTTTTT. It yields the protein CASSRDVGATNEKLFF.

This clonotype showed up just a few times. This chain uses TRBV5-1 with TRBJ2-7; maybe TRBD2 (6 bases). Per germline, CDR1 SGHRS and CDR2 YFSETQ. Trimming removed 6 bases from V and 0 bases from J, with 13 bases in between. This CDR3 is 14 amino acids long. The CDR3 coding sequence is TGCGCCAGCACCCCCCCCGGGGGCTCCTACGAGCAGTACTTC. Protein: CASTPPGGSYEQYF.

The sample holds a few counts of this clonotype. V gene TRBV7-8 combines with J gene TRBJ2-3; a possible D gene is TRBD2 (6 bases). Trimming took off 3 bases at V and 6 bases at J, with 13 bases between the two ends. CDR1 and CDR2 from the germline V gene are SGHVS and FQNEAQ. This CDR3 comprises 14 residues. CDR3 sequence: CASSFGRRVDTQYF. The CDR3 DNA follows: TGTGCCAGCAGCTTCGGAAGGAGGGTGGATACGCAGTATTTT.

This clonotype occurred a few times. This chain connects TRBV3-1 to TRBJ2-1; D is uncertain. V dropped 4 bases and J dropped 6 bases, with 7 bases sitting between them. Germline loops: CDR1 LGHDT, CDR2 YNNKEL (reference sequence). This CDR3 is built from 12 residues. In nucleotides, the CDR3 is TGTGCCAGCAGCCTCTATCCCAATGAGCAGTTCTTC. It is translated as CASSLYPNEQFF.